The clone carrying this TCR beta chain was seen only a few times. The target antigen is unknown. The V gene end was trimmed by 6 bases and the J gene end by 5 bases; junction bases not matched to a gene: 3. The CDR3 is 13 amino acids. Germline CDR1 MNHEY, CDR2 SMNVEV (reference sequence). The data were obtained in a study of identical twins. Notes on the study in general: Modelling approaches yielded underestimates of out-of-frame TCR alpha sharing between monozygotic twins. Insertions were fewer in abundant cord blood beta clonotypes, whereas memory repertoires showed none of this pattern. There is a chance that invariant MAIT and iNKT cells partially muddied zero-insertion analyses.

Template switching supplied a universal primer site; unique molecular identifiers were carried on the cDNA. From the 5' RACE reads, TCRdb called clonotypes with MiXCR, one entry per CDR3 protein. The sample yields 1.5 million to 2 million distinct CDR3 sequences, roughly a third seen once. The sequenced sample consisted of cord blood. This chain joins TRBV27 and TRBJ2-2; 7 positions match TRBD1. The receptor was derived from a newborn girl in good health. The CDR3 nucleotides are TGTGCCAGCAGGCTACAGGGGACCGGGGAGCTGTTTTTT. Translation: CASRLQGTGELFF.